This T cell receptor beta chain was recorded in a study of T cells in Graves' hyperthyroidism and ophthalmopathy. This CDR3 region has 13 residues. Germline CDR1 is MDHEN and CDR2 is SYDVKM. Unmatched junction bases numbered 9, after V lost 10 bases and J lost 6 bases. Study observations and caveats: The majority of expanded thyroid clonotypes above 0.001 also appeared in blood.

RNA transcripts served as the template for amplifying TCR beta CDR3 regions. The HTBI set primed first-round TCR CDR3 RT-PCR. TCRdb fed the multiplex PCR reads into MiXCR, producing one record per CDR3 protein. The sample lists over 500,000 distinct CDR3 sequences, around 15% occurring once. In its sample, this clonotype was seen many times. The antigen is not known. Each 10 ml fresh peripheral blood draw supplied the PBMCs. The clonotype was recovered from a woman in her thirties or forties with Graves' hyperthyroidism. V usage is TRBV28 and J usage is TRBJ2-7, with 10 positions matching TRBD2. Sequencing used blood. The CDR3 coding sequence is TGTGCCACCTTGCGACTAGCGGGCTCCGAGCAGTACTTC. It encodes CATLRLAGSEQYF.